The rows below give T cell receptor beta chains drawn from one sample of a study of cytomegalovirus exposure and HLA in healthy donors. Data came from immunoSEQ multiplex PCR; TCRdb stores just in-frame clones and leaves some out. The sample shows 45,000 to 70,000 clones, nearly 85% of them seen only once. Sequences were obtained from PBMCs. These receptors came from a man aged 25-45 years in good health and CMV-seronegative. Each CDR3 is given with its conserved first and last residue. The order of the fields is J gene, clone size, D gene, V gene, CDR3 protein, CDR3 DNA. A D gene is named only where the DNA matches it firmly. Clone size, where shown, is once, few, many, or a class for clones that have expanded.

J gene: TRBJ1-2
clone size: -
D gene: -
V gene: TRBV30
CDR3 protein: CAWSVNTNYGYTF
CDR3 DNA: TGTGCCTGGAGTGTAAACACTAACTATGGCTACACCTTC

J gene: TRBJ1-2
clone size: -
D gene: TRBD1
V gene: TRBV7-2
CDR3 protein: CASSLGQGRDYGYTF
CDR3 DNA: TGTGCCAGCAGCCTTGGACAGGGACGCGACTATGGCTACACCTTC

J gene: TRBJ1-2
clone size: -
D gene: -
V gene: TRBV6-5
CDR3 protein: CASSYSPPSGYGYTF
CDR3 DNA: TGTGCCAGCAGTTACTCTCCGCCTTCAGGCTATGGCTACACCTTC

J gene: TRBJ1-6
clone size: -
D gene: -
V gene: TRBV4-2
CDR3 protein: CASSQGENSPLHF
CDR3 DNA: TGTGCCAGCAGCCAGGGAGAAAATTCACCCCTCCACTTT

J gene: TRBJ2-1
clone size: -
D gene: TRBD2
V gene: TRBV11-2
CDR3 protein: CASSPGLSNEQFF
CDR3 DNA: TGTGCCAGCAGCCCGGGACTATCAAATGAGCAGTTCTTC

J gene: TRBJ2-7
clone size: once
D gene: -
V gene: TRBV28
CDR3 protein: CASSNQPNRDEQYF
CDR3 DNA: TGTGCCAGCAGCAACCAACCAAACAGGGACGAGCAGTACTTC

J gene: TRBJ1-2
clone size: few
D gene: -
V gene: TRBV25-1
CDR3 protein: CASRGSGMNGGYTF
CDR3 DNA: TGTGCCAGCAGAGGATCGGGAATGAACGGTGGCTACACCTTC

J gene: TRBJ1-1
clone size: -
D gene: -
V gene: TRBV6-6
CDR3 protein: CASSYAQGEAFF
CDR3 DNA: TGTGCCAGCAGTTACGCACAGGGAGAGGCTTTCTTT

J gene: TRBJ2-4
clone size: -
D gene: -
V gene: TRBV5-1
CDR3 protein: CASSLATGTKNIQYF
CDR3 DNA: TGCGCCAGCAGCTTGGCCACCGGGACCAAAAACATTCAGTACTTC

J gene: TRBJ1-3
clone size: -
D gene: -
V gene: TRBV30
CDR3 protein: CAWSVGPRDTIYF
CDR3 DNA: TGTGCCTGGAGTGTAGGCCCCCGGGACACCATATATTTT

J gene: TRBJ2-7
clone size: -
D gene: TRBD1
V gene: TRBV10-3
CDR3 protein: CATRDRGDEQYF
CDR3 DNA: TGTGCCACCCGGGACAGGGGTGACGAGCAGTACTTC